A single sample is the source of the 2 T cell receptor beta chains below, sequenced in a study of T-cell reconstitution after alpha-beta-depleted transplantation in children. Preparation of the TCRbeta library involved a method that used unique molecular identifiers. In TCRdb, the PCR reads were re-called with MiXCR into one record per CDR3 protein. The repertoire consists of roughly 610,000 distinct CDR3 sequences, with about 11% occurring once and the leading ten covering around 4%. Sequenced here: PBMCs from the stem cell graft donor, sampled from the stem cell graft. These receptors all come from a human donor who donated a stem cell graft to a child with acute myeloid leukemia.

This sequence joins TRBV15 and TRBJ2-5; 9 bases match TRBD1. The germline gives CDR1 LNHNV, CDR2 YYDKDF (reference sequence). This CDR3 is built from 16 residues. With 0 bases clipped from V and 6 bases from J, the junction kept 8 bases outside the gene matches. CDR3 in amino acids: CATSREATGGRQTQYF. In nucleotides, the CDR3 is TGTGCCACCAGCAGAGAAGCGACAGGGGGAAGACAGACCCAGTACTTC.

A few counts support this clonotype. This chain links TRBV20-1 with TRBJ2-2, with 12 bases that match TRBD2. The CDR3 has 16 amino acids. With V trimmed by 5 bases and J by 7 bases, 11 bases remained unmatched. From germline, CDR1 is DFQATT and CDR2 SNEGSKA (reference sequence). Here the CDR3 reads CSAEPLAGGPNGELFF. The CDR3 coding sequence is TGCAGTGCTGAGCCTCTAGCGGGAGGGCCGAACGGGGAGCTGTTTTTT.